This T cell receptor (beta chain) is drawn from a study of CXCR3-negative and CXCR3-positive naive CD8 T cells. Carrying UMI labels, the TRB cDNA libraries were prepared through 5' RACE. Each CDR3 protein gets one entry in TCRdb, which reprocessed the 5' RACE reads and gives no DNA. The specimen's table records 150,000 to 170,000 distinct CDR3 sequences. Findings of the study overall: CXCR3 expression partially decreased after cryopreservation; most assays used fresh PBMCs. Comparison of naive cells showed more hydrophobic TRB CDR3s in CXCR3-positive than in CXCR3-negative naive cells.

A CD45RO-CCR7+CD27+CD95- phenotype identified naive CD8+ T cells. This CDR3 spans 16 amino acids. Comments on this clonotype: The antigen is undetermined.

Sequencing input: naive CXCR3+ CD8+ T cells from blood. Stated subset: CD45RO-CCR7+CD27+CD95- naive CD8+ T cells expressing CXCR3 (TNR3+). The receptor was isolated from a human donor in good health. Some clones in this sample may be carry-over from other donors' samples. V usage is TRBV12-3 or TRBV12-4 and J usage is TRBJ2-2; the TCRdb D gene call, TRBD2, has no DNA to confirm it. Here the CDR3 reads CASSSLAGVRTGELFF.